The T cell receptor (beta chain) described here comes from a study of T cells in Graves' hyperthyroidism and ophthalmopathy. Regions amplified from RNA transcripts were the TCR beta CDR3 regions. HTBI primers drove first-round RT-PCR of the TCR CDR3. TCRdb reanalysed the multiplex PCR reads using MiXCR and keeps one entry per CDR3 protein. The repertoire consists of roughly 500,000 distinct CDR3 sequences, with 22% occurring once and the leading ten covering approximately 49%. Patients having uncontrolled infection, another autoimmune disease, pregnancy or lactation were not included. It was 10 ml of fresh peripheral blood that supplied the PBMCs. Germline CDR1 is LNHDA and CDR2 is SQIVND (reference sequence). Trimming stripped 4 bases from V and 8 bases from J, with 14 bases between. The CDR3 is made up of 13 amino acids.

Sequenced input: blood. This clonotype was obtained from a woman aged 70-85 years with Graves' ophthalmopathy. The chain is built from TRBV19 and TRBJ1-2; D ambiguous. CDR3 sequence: CASSTTDSGGYTF. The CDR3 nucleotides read TGTGCCAGTAGTACCACAGACTCGGGGGGCTACACCTTC.